The 16 T cell receptor beta chains below come from one sample, sequenced in a study of blood T cell repertoires in COVID-19. Generated by immunoSEQ multiplex PCR, the TCRdb table keeps only in-frame clones and is missing some. The data show around 160,000 clones, over 75% seen once. The specimen was peripheral blood. These TCRs come from a human donor in a cohort sampled during active COVID-19.

CDR3 protein: CASSPRGETRTGELFF. CDR3 in DNA: TGTGCCAGCAGCCCGCGGGGGGAGACCAGGACCGGGGAGCTGTTTTTT. The V and J genes are TRBV9 and TRBJ2-2, with 8 bases aligning to TRBD2. This CDR3 contains 16 residues. The germline V gene has CDR1 SGDLS and CDR2 YYNGEE. The V gene end was trimmed by 4 bases and the J gene end by 5 bases; junction bases not matched to a gene: 10.

This clone was observed at least ten times. CDR3 in DNA: TGTGCCAGCAGCGTAAGTAGTAGCCTGACGGATGAGCAGTTCTTC. It yields the protein CASSVSSSLTDEQFF. The chain combines TRBV9 with TRBJ2-1; D remains unclear. Germline CDR1 SGDLS, CDR2 YYNGEE. The CDR3 has 15 amino acids. Trimming pared 1 base from V and 8 bases from J, leaving 16 bases between.

This chain uses TRBV19 with TRBJ2-3, with 9 bases identical to TRBD1. V shed 7 bases and J 1 base; nucleotides not matched to a gene: 6. Germline lookup yields CDR1 LNHDA and CDR2 SQIVND (reference sequence). CDR3 length: 15 residues. CDR3 DNA sequence: TGTGCCAGTAAAACAGGGGGCGCCGGCACAGATACGCAGTATTTT. This gives the protein CASKTGGAGTDTQYF.

The chain is built from TRBV5-4 and TRBJ2-5; 8 bases are shared with TRBD1. Germline loops: CDR1 SGHNT, CDR2 YYREEE (reference sequence). The CDR3 sequence is 14 residues long. J lost 1 base, V lost 5 bases, and 4 bases had no gene match. The CDR3 nucleotides are TGTGCCAGCAGGATTACAGGGGGCCAAGAGACCCAGTACTTC. This gives the protein CASRITGGQETQYF.

The V gene is TRBV19, the J gene TRBJ2-1, with 12 nucleotides matching TRBD2. Trimming took 5 bases from V and 3 from J; bases not matched to a gene: 8. The CDR3 loop spans 17 amino acids. Germline V gene data show CDR1 as LNHDA and CDR2 as SQIVND (reference sequence). Here the CDR3 DNA reads TGTGCCAGTAGTGCAATACTAGCGGGGGGTTACTACAATGAGCAGTTCTTC. This translates into CASSAILAGGYYNEQFF.

V and J are TRBV27 and TRBJ2-2; D gene uncertain. Germline V lookup: CDR1 MNHEY, CDR2 SMNVEV (reference sequence). CDR3 size: 12 residues. Trimming cost V 5 bases and J 9 bases, with 10 bases left between them. The CDR3 sequence is CASSLGFRELFF. For the CDR3, the DNA is TGTGCCAGCAGTCTAGGTTTCCGGGAGCTGTTTTTT.

The chain is built from TRBV11-2 and TRBJ2-7; TRBD1 is a possible D gene (5 bases). Germline values: CDR1 SGHAT, CDR2 FQNNGV. Trimming removed 5 bases at V and 5 bases at J, with 19 bases between. This CDR3 is 15 amino acids long. CDR3 region: CASSRFGARPNEQYF. The CDR3 coding sequence is TGTGCCAGCAGCCGCTTTGGGGCCCGTCCCAACGAGCAGTACTTC.

This chain links TRBV7-2 with TRBJ2-7; possible D gene TRBD2, 6 bases. The CDR3 length is 13 residues. V shed 2 bases and J shed 2 bases, with 7 bases lying between them. Germline V gene lookup returns CDR1 SGHTA and CDR2 FQGNSA. The CDR3, as DNA: TGTGCCAGCAGCTTATGGGGGGCCTACGAGCAGTACTTC. Protein product: CASSLWGAYEQYF.

This rearrangement joins TRBV7-8 to TRBJ1-1; possibly TRBD1 for D (6 bases). V gave up 1 base and J gave up 4 bases, with 10 bases separating them. The CDR3 covers 14 residues. CDR1 SGHVS and CDR2 FQNEAQ come from the germline V gene. The CDR3 loop reads CASSLGGRGTEAFF. The CDR3 DNA reads as TGTGCCAGCAGCTTAGGGGGGCGCGGCACTGAAGCTTTCTTT.

The V call is TRBV7-8, the J call TRBJ2-6, with 7 bases that match TRBD1. CDR1 and CDR2 (germline): SGHVS, FQNEAQ. The CDR3 runs to 16 residues. With 10 bases clipped from V and 0 bases from J, the junction kept 9 bases outside the gene matches. CDR3 residues: CATTGVSSSGANVLTF. CDR3 nucleotide sequence: TGTGCCACCACAGGGGTATCTTCCTCTGGGGCCAACGTCCTGACTTTC.

The chain recombines TRBV30 with TRBJ2-7; 11 nucleotides match TRBD1. The germline V gene has CDR1 GTSNPN and CDR2 SVGIG (reference sequence). The CDR3 runs 14 residues. The trim removed 2 bases at V and 11 bases at J, leaving 11 bases unmatched. The CDR3 DNA sequence: TGTGCCTGGAGTACCGGGACAGGGGGTTTCCTTGAGTACTTC. It specifies CAWSTGTGGFLEYF.

The genes are TRBV6-5 and TRBJ2-1; TRBD2 agrees at 7 bases. The CDR3 covers 15 residues. Germline loops: CDR1 MNHEY, CDR2 SVGAGI. V was pared by 0 bases and J by 5 bases, with 4 bases of the junction left unmatched. The CDR3 region is CASSYSAGAHNEQFF. The CDR3 nucleotides read TGTGCCAGCAGTTACTCGGCGGGAGCACACAATGAGCAGTTCTTC.

This clone was picked up a small number of times. This sequence joins TRBV6-5 and TRBJ1-1; D is perhaps TRBD1 (5 bases). Trimming left V 2 bases short and J 1 base short, with 11 bases between. Germline V gene sequence: CDR1 MNHEY, CDR2 SVGAGI. The CDR3 is made up of 15 amino acids. In DNA, the CDR3 is TGTGCCAGCAGTTACCGCGGACAAGCGAACACTGAAGCTTTCTTT. This gives the protein CASSYRGQANTEAFF.

This chain links TRBV27 with TRBJ2-7; D perhaps matches TRBD2 (6 bases). CDR3 size: 14 residues. Germline assignment: CDR1 MNHEY and CDR2 SMNVEV (reference sequence). Trimming took 3 bases from V and 5 from J, leaving 14 bases between them. CDR3 sequence (DNA): TGTGCCAGCAGTTTTCGGGGGTACGAGAACGAGCAGTACTTC. Residues: CASSFRGYENEQYF.

This chain joins TRBV5-1 and TRBJ2-2; 7 bases are a match to TRBD1. CDR1 is SGHRS, CDR2 YFSETQ, per germline. Trimming cost V 0 bases and J 7 bases; bases outside gene matches: 3. The CDR3 contains 14 residues. CDR3 amino acids: CASSLVGGIGELFF. The CDR3 bases are TGCGCCAGCAGCTTGGTAGGGGGCATCGGGGAGCTGTTTTTT.

This sequence joins TRBV6-2 or TRBV6-3 and TRBJ1-2, with D possibly TRBD1 on 5 matching bases. Germline CDR1 reads MNHEY; CDR2 reads SVGEGT. The CDR3 has 15 amino acids. Deletions cut 2 bases from V and 6 bases from J, with 16 bases between. CDR3 protein: CASSYLTGGSDGYTF. Here the CDR3 DNA reads TGTGCCAGCAGTTACCTCACCGGGGGAAGTGATGGCTACACCTTC.